The present T cell receptor (beta chain) was sequenced within a study of cytomegalovirus exposure and HLA in healthy donors (dated by TCRdb to the late 2010s). The study in broad terms: An earlier analysis of 587 of the donors reported about 290 Gb of sequence data and around 120 million unique TCR beta sequences from about 179 million T cells. An early release that covered roughly 600 HLA-typed donors contained around 300 gigabases of sequencing data and some 87 million unique TCR sequences. The genetic ancestry cluster associated with self-reported Caucasian donors included over 65% of the 350 to 500 genotyped donors. The study was designed to test whether signatures of past pathogen exposure could be identified by cataloging public T cell receptors. The T cell repertoires of 666 subjects were profiled by immunosequencing and related to cytomegalovirus serostatus. Along with the approximately 650-subject first cohort, a separate validation cohort of some 130 different subjects was used. The study combined high-throughput TCR immunosequencing, statistical association of individual TCRs with disease status, and machine learning to predict cytomegalovirus infection status. To study patterns of TCR occurrence, a later analysis re-analyzed previously published TCR beta repertoires from just over 650 donors and added high-resolution HLA genotyping. Rather than using new phenotypic data, the later analysis identified candidate immune exposures from TCR beta sequences and from how often those sequences occurred across donors. An earlier analysis of 587 of the donors applied high-throughput TCR beta sequencing to assess whether each TCR beta V gene segment acted as functional or pseudogenic. Donor age, sex, ethnicity and CMV serostatus were compiled together with the repertoire data. A later genetic analysis took genome-wide SNP genotypes for about three fifths of the roughly 670 donors and used that subset as a discovery cohort. All discovery cohort repertoires had been generated on a single sequencing platform. HLA typing included class I and class II loci at four-digit resolution. Typing coverage differed by locus: A, B, C, DRB1 and DQB1 were typed in about 629-640 donors, DQA1 in approximately 520, DPA1 in around 580, and DPB1 in 400 to 480. Roughly 5 DR-DQ haplotypes were handled as single units for association and clustering, since linkage in the cohort was strong. Among a few hundred genotyped donors of the cohort, an average of around 240,000 unique TCR beta nucleotide sequences were sequenced per donor, roughly a sixth of them non-productive. Paper-wide results and their limitations: Correlated functional status among segregating V segments might be attributable to linkage disequilibrium, but an unknown experimental factor could not be ruled out. In a later genetic analysis, fewer N-insertions in productive TCRs were reported among donors in an Asian-associated ancestry cluster than the roughly 700-donor mean. A total of roughly 160 TCR beta chains were listed by the study as associated with cytomegalovirus. A further reported finding was that TCR beta sequences accurately predicted the HLA-A and HLA-B alleles for most subjects in the first cohort. According to a later analysis, TCR association rates differed among HLA loci, with DRB1 alleles showing the most associated TCRs and HLA-C alleles showing the fewest. For the cohort, immune exposure information was limited to CMV serostatus. Roughly uniform sequencing depth across donors was assumed in presence/absence analyses, although this assumption may not hold. Because HLA typing was missing for some donors at each locus, association tests included only the typed subset. This cohort had only TCR beta chains sequenced, and the lack of alpha or paired-chain data limited which features could be detected. An association between a missense DCLRE1C variant and V-gene and J-gene trimming of TCR beta chains was found in a later genetic analysis and replicated in an independent cohort. Across donors, most TCR sequences were observed very rarely, whereas some public TCRs were present in many individuals. Compared with equally common non-associated chains, HLA-associated TCR beta chains in a later analysis were more clonally expanded and had lower generation probabilities. According to a later analysis, parvovirus B19, influenza, CMV and Epstein-Barr virus appeared linked to several top co-occurrence clusters. The classifier was reported to diagnose cytomegalovirus status with high specificity and sensitivity in both the original and validation cohorts. The authors suggested that the approach could potentially be generalized to other disease states and immunological phenotypes. When HLA alleles, especially DR and DQ, strongly co-occurred, attributing TCR associations to individual alleles was difficult. In an earlier analysis of fewer than 700 of the donors, most TCR beta V segments appeared in productive rearrangements about 87% or about 30% of the time, broadly matching IMGT annotations. A cluster of highly shared sequence variants was judged likely to represent a technical artifact of the sequencing pipeline. In vitro tests confirmed that a few of the cytomegalovirus-associated TCR beta chains recognize cytomegalovirus antigens. Because counts were too low, around 17 rarely observed V segments, including chromosome 9 orphons, were left out of the earlier analysis of over 550 of the donors. Because the 87-base-pair reads could not distinguish some IMGT-functional V segments, including TRBV6-2 and TRBV6-3, those segments were excluded. According to a later analysis, most CMV-associated TCR beta chains appeared to be HLA-restricted, and the HLA associations seemed to be driven largely by CMV exposure. Specific HLA alleles were associated with about 17,000 TCR beta sequences at a false discovery rate of 0.05 in a later analysis.

In total, roughly 670 healthy bone marrow donors made up the cohort. All cohort members were sampled while nominally healthy, although unrecorded immune exposures were likely present. The donor was CMV seronegative and belonged to the group of more than 300 seronegative cohort members. A peripheral blood sample was collected from each donor, and TCR beta sequencing was performed on peripheral blood mononuclear cells. The Qiagen DNeasy Blood Extraction Kit was used to extract genomic DNA from the blood cell samples. Points on this clone: Its antigen target is currently unknown. One base away there is no much larger clone; base qualities are not given.

Libraries were built with the immunoSEQ multiplex PCR assay. For the multiplex PCR, a mixture combining 60 forward primers for TCR Vbeta segments and 13 reverse primers for TCR Jbeta segments was used. Amplification of the CDR3 region of rearranged TCR beta genes was performed with a multiplex PCR assay on genomic DNA. On the Illumina HiSeq System, the amplified TCR beta libraries were sequenced as 87-base-pair reads. Per the original workflow: A later analysis tallied 75 million to 95 million unique TCR beta chains across the 666 repertoires, and approximately 9.9 million of those chains were shared by two or more donors. Raw reads were error-corrected and collapsed into unique sequences with a nearest-neighbor algorithm that merged closely related sequences to remove PCR and sequencing errors. To assign V, D and J gene segments, CDR3 sequences were aligned to IMGT reference sequences. For a sequence to be retained, at least a six-nucleotide match to both a V gene segment and a J gene segment was required. A rearrangement was called productive if the CDR3 had no stop codons and remained in frame with V and J, and every other rearrangement was called non-productive. CDR3 was defined by IMGT convention, running from the second conserved V-encoded cysteine to the conserved J-encoded phenylalanine. The earlier analysis of approximately 590 of the donors excluded any sequence lacking an unambiguous match to a single V gene segment. In an earlier analysis of around 600 of the donors, V segments were called functional above 56.7% productive rearrangements and were called segregating when the between-donor standard deviation exceeded 5%. A statistical classification framework was developed to diagnose cytomegalovirus status using the catalog of TCR beta chain sequences. In a later analysis, V and J genes were assigned by comparing TCR nucleotide sequences against IMGT/GENE-DB human TR gene sequences. In a later analysis, CDR3 sequences and most-parsimonious VDJ recombination scenarios were assigned using the TCRdist pipeline. In a later analysis, each TCR beta chain was defined by its CDR3 amino acid sequence together with its V-gene family, and reads lacking a unique V-gene family were excluded. As a way to deal with suspected cross-contamination and a sequencing artifact, a later analysis dropped more than 500 nucleotide sequences that were highly shared and had low generation probability. In a later analysis, a clonal expansion index for each public chain was calculated from normalized within-repertoire ranks of inferred template counts. A later analysis computed generation probabilities with a VDJ recombination model fitted to out-of-frame rearrangements, and checked the results against IGoR. In a later analysis, hypergeometric tests were used to score TCR-TCR, TCR-HLA and TCR-CMV co-occurrence, with a repertoire-size bias correction applied to TCR pairs. False discovery rates were estimated in a later analysis by permuting HLA or CMV assignments 20 times. In a later analysis, co-occurring TCRs were grouped with DBSCAN, and TCRdist sequence similarity was added when clustering was performed within HLA-allele-positive subsets. Repertoires with fewer than 30,000 or more than 120,000 public chains, plus five repertoires with anomalous nucleotide sharing, were excluded from co-occurrence clustering. Imported from immuneACCESS, the table was reduced by TCRdb to in-frame sequences with V and J called. These copies leave out some clones; in studies compared against another copy, an unresolved V gene accounts for under half, and the cause of the remainder is not known. Clone size and the V and J calls come from that table; the DNA yielded D and trimming. This sample holds 95,000 to 120,000 clones; 70% to 85% were observed only once. About 2.7% of the sample comes from the top ten.

The CDR3 runs 15 residues from the cysteine to the phenylalanine. This entry keeps only the CDR3 DNA: 45 bases, framed from base 1. CDR1 and CDR2, per the germline V gene, are SGHRS and YFSETQ. At the junction V is shortened by 0 bases and J by 2 bases; bases outside the gene matches: 2. The sample was PBMCs. In this chain, TRBV5-1 is recombined with TRBJ2-3; 8 junctional bases match TRBD2. This clonotype was obtained from a woman under 30 in good health and CMV-seronegative. The encoded CDR3 is CASSLGAGATDTQYF. The nucleotide sequence reads as follows: TGCGCCAGCAGCTTGGGAGCGGGAGCCACAGATACGCAGTATTTT.